This T cell receptor beta chain appears in the sequencing data of a study of blood T cells in healthy people across ages (dated by TCRdb to between 2014 and 2017). As for the study more broadly: In model experiments, roughly one uniquely barcoded TCR beta cDNA molecule per two T cells was captured by template switching. The study measured age-related changes in TCR beta repertoire diversity using deep sequencing normalized with unique cDNA molecular identifiers. Two additional independent replicas of 1 million unique cDNA reads from the same blood draw were analyzed for two donors (one aged 18 to 30 and one aged 80 or older). Donors of different ages were randomly distributed across sequencing lanes to avoid experimental bias. Four age groups were formed from the donors: young (average approximately 15 years), middle-aged (roughly 38), aged (over 55) and long-lived (around 80).

Systemically healthy Caucasian individuals from Russia, over 30 in total and aged about 6 to 90 years, were included as donors. Around 10 milliliters of peripheral blood were collected from each donor into EDTA-treated Vacutainer tubes. PBMCs were isolated by Ficoll-Paque density-gradient centrifugation, with at least 7 million obtained per sample. Total RNA, at least 6 micrograms per sample, was extracted from PBMCs with Trizol reagent. The percentages of naive CD45RAhigh/CD27high T cells were determined by flow cytometry on a PBMC aliquot from every donor. The library was prepared using 5' RACE. The reads were generated on an Illumina HiSeq 2500. The second PCR ran for roughly 7 to 12 cycles and used a J-beta primer mix along with a sample-barcoded 5' primer. A unique molecular identifier was introduced onto each TCR beta cDNA molecule by a template-switch 5' adaptor carrying 12 random nucleotides. At least 3 million CDR3-containing paired-end reads were obtained from each sample. First-strand cDNA synthesis was performed from all RNA using the Mint cDNA synthesis kit, with priming by a TRBC-specific oligonucleotide. All cDNA was treated with uracil-DNA glycosylase and then went through a first 18-cycle PCR with the universal primers M1SS and BC2_uni_R. On the authors' methods: Each sample was normalized by randomly selecting 1 million high-quality reads, each carrying a distinct molecular identifier. Reads with shared molecular identifiers were discarded instead of being binned into consensus sequences. CDR3 identification, clonotype clustering and error correction used MiTCR with a Q25 quality threshold and the strictest error-elimination algorithm. Lower-bound total TCR beta diversity was estimated with a nonparametric unseen species model using Euler transformation. TCRdb itself trimmed the public reads at Q25 with fastp, ran MiXCR and retained productive beta chains. Rows merge per CDR3 protein into single entries with the most common DNA and genes. These V and J calls derive from TCRdb rather than the authors' analysis. This sample has about 640,000 distinct CDR3 sequences in its table, and roughly 53% of those were observed once. The top ten constitute approximately 40% of the sample.

CDR1 and CDR2 were assigned from the germline V gene (reference sequence) as SGHKS and YYEKEE. Inclusive of the bounding cysteine and phenylalanine, the CDR3 is 14 residues long. CDR3 DNA only is kept here, 42 bases in frame from base 1. Trimming removed 2 bases from V and 1 base from J, leaving 7 bases between the germline ends. Overall study results and their limits: The percentage of naive T cells measured by flow cytometry correlated strongly with observed TCR beta diversity. Conclusive comparison of naive and antigen-experienced compartments was prevented by the profiling of bulk unsorted PBMCs. Total diversity estimates from one million sequenced T cells were considered lower bounds and underestimates. Because the CMV infection status of the donors was unknown, age-related changes in expanded clonotypes may potentially have been confounded. As age increased, observed TCR beta diversity per million T cells dropped in a roughly linear way, and a significant reduction was already evident by age roughly 36. Compared with the aged group, the long-lived group had more naive CD4+ T cells, fewer expanded clones and increased TCR diversity, a pattern suggesting age selection.

Concerning this clonotype: It lacks a known antigen. No per-base quality is available; no much larger clone lies one base away.

The rearrangement combines TRBV5-5 with TRBJ1-3, with an unclear D gene assignment. The clonotype was recovered from a man aged 55 to 70 in good health. The specimen sequenced was blood. The base sequence is TGTGCCAGCAGCTTCTGGGGATCTGGAAACACCATATATTTT. It encodes CASSFWGSGNTIYF. Full variable domain (CDR3 extended with the reference TRBV5-5 and TRBJ1-3 proteins): DAGVTQSPTHLIKTRGQQVTLRCSPISGHKSVSWYQQVLGQGPQFIFQYYEKEERGRGNFPDRFSARQFPNYSSELNVNALLLGDSALYLCASSFWGSGNTIYFGEGSWLTVV.